The T cell receptor (beta chain) described here comes from a study of blood T cells in healthy people across ages. The CDR3 is made up of 11 amino acids. Germline CDR1 is SEHNR and CDR2 is FQNEAQ (reference sequence). V was cut by 8 bases and J by 5 bases, with 9 bases left in between. The sample holds a few counts of this clonotype. With a J-beta primer mix and a sample-barcoded 5' primer, a second PCR ran roughly 6 to 12 cycles. TCRdb re-called the 5' RACE reads with MiXCR, one entry per CDR3 protein. The sample lists around 1.1 million distinct CDR3 sequences, 35% to 40% occurring once. The chain has TRBV7-9 and TRBJ1-1; unclear D gene. This TCR was sampled from a man younger than 35 in good health. Sequencing input: blood. The CDR3 spells CASSLKTEAFF. CDR3 nucleotide sequence: TGTGCCAGCTCATTAAAAACTGAAGCTTTCTTT. The variable domain in full, with the rest retrieved from reference TRBV7-9 and TRBJ1-1, is DTGVSQNPRHKITKRGQNVTFRCDPISEHNRLYWYRQTLGQGPEFLTYFQNEAQLEKSRLLSDRFSAERPKGSFSTLEIQRTEQGDSAMYLCASSLKTEAFFGQGTRLTVV.